These 26 T cell receptor beta chains came from one sample sequenced in a study of beta chain features in type 1 diabetes. Their antigen targets remain unknown. Expressed TCRB transcripts were sequenced because the entire RNA isolate underwent reverse transcription. Assay: immunoSEQ multiplex PCR; the TCRdb copy retains only in-frame clones and omits some. This table holds more than 250,000 clones, around 20% found once. Study observations and caveats: All four CD4+ subsets of Type 1 diabetes patients contained TCRB CDR3s that were moderately but significantly shorter.

What was sequenced was naive CD4+ T cells from blood. These receptors originate from a middle-aged woman with type 1 diabetes.

The chain is built from TRBV6-5 and TRBJ2-7, with 11 bases matching TRBD2. The CDR3 is 15 amino acids. V dropped 2 bases and J dropped 0; count of bases not matched to a gene: 0. From germline, CDR1 is MNHEY and CDR2 SVGAGI. CDR3 protein: CASSYGLAGSYEQYF. The CDR3 region has the DNA TGTGCCAGCAGTTACGGACTAGCGGGCTCCTACGAGCAGTACTTC.

CDR3 protein: CASSSGLFTGELFF. DNA for the CDR3: TGTGCCAGCAGCTCCGGACTTTTCACCGGGGAGCTGTTTTTT. The genes are TRBV9 and TRBJ2-2; a possible D gene is TRBD2 (5 bases). The CDR3 sequence is 14 residues long. Trimming removed 4 bases from V and 4 bases from J, with 11 bases in between. Per the germline V gene, CDR1 is SGDLS and CDR2 is YYNGEE.

The chain uses TRBV29-1 and TRBJ1-2; TRBD1 aligns across 10 bases. The CDR3 is made up of 13 amino acids. The V and J ends lost 7 bases and 2 bases, in that order; junction bases with no gene match: 4. Per germline, CDR1 SQVTM and CDR2 ANQGSEA. The CDR3 is CSALGQGNYGYTF. As DNA, the CDR3 is TGCAGCGCCCTGGGACAGGGGAACTATGGCTACACCTTC.

The chain is built from TRBV15 and TRBJ2-1; no clear D. Germline values: CDR1 LNHNV, CDR2 YYDKDF (reference sequence). V was shortened by 0 bases and J by 10 bases, with 7 bases between the two germline ends. The CDR3 consists of 12 residues. The CDR3 DNA reads TGTGCCACCAGCAGAGAGAGGCGGGAGCAGTTCTTC. Its translation: CATSRERREQFF.

The CDR3 coding sequence is TGCGCCAGCAGCCAAGTATGGGGGACTAGCACAGATACGCAGTATTTT. Encoded protein: CASSQVWGTSTDTQYF. The chain combines TRBV4-1 with TRBJ2-3; TRBD2 is a possible D gene (6 bases). CDR1 MGHRA and CDR2 YSYEKL come from the germline V gene. The CDR3 runs 16 residues. V dropped 1 base and J dropped 0 bases, with 11 bases sitting between them.

This clone has more than one count but fewer than ten. This rearrangement joins TRBV4-3 to TRBJ2-5, with a weak D call TRBD2 (5 bases). CDR1 and CDR2 (germline): LGHNA, YSLEER. Between the trimmed V and J ends, which lost 0 bases and 3 bases, there was a span of 8 bases. The CDR3 covers 14 residues. The CDR3 bases are TGCGCCAGCAGCCAAGAAGAGGGAGAAGAGACCCAGTACTTC. The encoded protein is CASSQEEGEETQYF.

The chain uses TRBV9 and TRBJ2-3; 8 positions match TRBD1. This CDR3 is 16 amino acids long. V lost 0 bases and J lost 3; bases outside the gene matches: 6. Germline-derived CDR1 and CDR2 are SGDLS and YYNGEE. The CDR3 coding sequence is TGTGCCAGCAGCGTAGAAGGTACAGGGGGTACAGATACGCAGTATTTT. It encodes CASSVEGTGGTDTQYF.

This clone was seen a few times. The chain links TRBV10-3 to TRBJ2-7, with 8 bases matching TRBD1. Germline V gives CDR1 ENHRY, CDR2 SYGVKD. This CDR3 has 16 residues. V was pared by 8 bases and J by 3 bases, with 15 bases of the junction left unmatched. CDR3: CAIAKAVRTGIYEQYF. The CDR3 coding sequence is TGTGCCATCGCCAAGGCTGTCCGGACAGGGATCTACGAGCAGTACTTC.

This clone was seen a handful of times. The J gene is TRBJ2-1, the V gene TRBV6-5, with unresolved D. The length of the CDR3 is 13 residues. V was pared by 1 base and J by 8 bases, with 9 bases between. Germline V CDR1 and CDR2: MNHEY, SVGAGI. The CDR3 region is CASSYFIRDEQFF. For the CDR3, the DNA is TGTGCCAGCAGTTACTTCATCCGGGATGAGCAGTTCTTC.

The genes are TRBV2 and TRBJ2-7, with D unclear. The CDR3 is made up of 13 amino acids. Germline V lookup: CDR1 SNHLY, CDR2 FYNNEI. V was shortened by 3 bases and J by 6 bases, with 12 bases between the two germline ends. The CDR3 is CASSDYRDSEQYF. In nucleotides, the CDR3 is TGTGCCAGCAGTGATTACAGAGATTCCGAGCAGTACTTC.

This clone was seen only once. The chain couples TRBV4-3 to TRBJ1-1; maybe TRBD1 (6 bases). CDR1 is LGHNA, CDR2 YSLEER, per germline. Trimming left V 1 base short and J 0 bases short, with 12 bases between. The CDR3 spans 16 residues. The DNA of the CDR3 is TGCGCCAGCAGCCAAGGGGGGCTGACTGTGAACACTGAAGCTTTCTTT. It specifies CASSQGGLTVNTEAFF.

This clone was counted only a few times. V gene TRBV29-1 combines with J gene TRBJ2-5; unclear D gene. V dropped 5 bases and J dropped 3 bases, with 13 bases sitting between them. The CDR3 consists of 13 residues. Germline V lookup: CDR1 SQVTM, CDR2 ANQGSEA. In DNA form, the CDR3 reads TGCAGCGTTTCTCAGGTTACCGAAGAGACCCAGTACTTC. This sequence encodes CSVSQVTEETQYF.

The V gene is TRBV11-1, the J gene TRBJ2-2; 12 nucleotides line up with TRBD1. The CDR3 runs to 15 residues. V gave up 5 bases and J gave up 6 bases; unmatched junction bases: 4. Germline V CDR1 and CDR2: SGHAT, FQDESV (reference sequence). In DNA, the CDR3 is TGTGCCAGCAGCCGGGACAGGGGGCCCCCCGGGGAGCTGTTTTTT. Its protein product is CASSRDRGPPGELFF.

This clone was observed a few times. The gene calls are TRBV19 and TRBJ2-5; 7 bases line up with TRBD1. The J segment lost 5 bases and the V segment lost 7 bases, leaving 7 bases of the junction unmatched. The CDR3 runs 13 residues. The V gene's germline CDR1 is LNHDA and CDR2 SQIVND (reference sequence). In nucleotides, the CDR3 is TGTGCCAGTACAGTACAGGGGACGGAGACCCAGTACTTC. This sequence encodes CASTVQGTETQYF.

V usage is TRBV15 and J usage is TRBJ2-7, with TRBD1 as a possible D gene (6 bases). The germline CDR1 and CDR2 sequences are LNHNV and YYDKDF (reference sequence). The CDR3 is made up of 15 amino acids. V dropped 1 base and J dropped 4 bases, with 14 bases sitting between them. As DNA, the CDR3 is TGTGCCACCAGCAGAGGGGCAGGGGCGGGTTACGAGCAGTACTTC. It translates to CATSRGAGAGYEQYF.

The CDR3 loop reads CSVGGSGNADTQYF. The CDR3 DNA reads TGCAGCGTTGGAGGTAGCGGGAACGCAGATACGCAGTATTTT. The chain uses TRBV29-1 and TRBJ2-3; 8 nucleotides match TRBD2. With 4 bases clipped from V and 4 bases from J, the junction kept 7 bases outside the gene matches. The CDR3 has 14 amino acids. Germline assignment: CDR1 SQVTM and CDR2 ANQGSEA.

This clone was observed a few times. V is TRBV7-2 and J is TRBJ2-7, with a tentative D call TRBD1 (6 bases). Trimming took off 7 bases at V and 6 bases at J, with 19 bases between the two ends. The CDR3 is 14 amino acids. Per germline, CDR1 SGHTA and CDR2 FQGNSA. The CDR3 is CASKLSSAGVEQYF. CDR3 coding DNA: TGTGCCAGCAAACTATCGTCGGCAGGGGTCGAGCAGTACTTC.

The V call is TRBV2, the J call TRBJ2-1, with TRBD2 matching over 8 bases. Trimming at V came to 3 bases and at J to 6 bases, leaving 4 bases not matched to a gene. In germline, CDR1 is SNHLY, CDR2 FYNNEI. The CDR3 spans 14 residues. The CDR3, as DNA: TGTGCCAGCAGTGAGGGACTAGTAATCAATGAGCAGTTCTTC. This translates into CASSEGLVINEQFF.

The gene calls are TRBV5-1 and TRBJ2-5, with D maybe TRBD2 (6 bases). Germline V CDR1 and CDR2: SGHRS, YFSETQ. The CDR3 runs to 13 residues. V lost 5 bases to trimming and J lost 1 base, with 9 bases between them. The CDR3 DNA reads TGCGCCAGCAGAGCGGGCTTCCAAGAGACCCAGTACTTC. It specifies CASRAGFQETQYF.

This clone was seen more than once but under ten times. The chain employs TRBV28 and TRBJ2-1; no reliable D call. The V gene lost 6 bases and the J gene lost 8 bases, with 23 bases spanning the gap. CDR3 length equals 16 residues. Germline CDR1 MDHEN, CDR2 SYDVKM. The DNA of the CDR3 is TGTGCCAGCAGATCCGAGGCTGCCCGCATATCCGATGAGCAGTTCTTC. Translating gives CASRSEAARISDEQFF.

This clone was recorded a few times. The rearrangement links TRBV5-6 to TRBJ2-1, with 7 bases fitting TRBD1. This CDR3 is 16 amino acids long. In germline, CDR1 is SGHDT, CDR2 YYEEEE. V gave up 4 bases and J gave up 6 bases; unmatched junction bases: 13. DNA for the CDR3: TGTGCCAGCAGCGTGGTAGCAGGGGGATGGGTCAATGAGCAGTTCTTC. It codes for CASSVVAGGWVNEQFF.

This clone has only a few counts. The chain uses TRBV21-1 and TRBJ2-1; the table's D call TRBD2 went unverified against the DNA. TRBV21-1 is given as a pseudogene. This CDR3 comprises 14 residues. Written as DNA, the CDR3 is TGTGCCAGCAGCACGACTAGCGTGGCGGTTGAGCAGTTCTTC. Encoded protein: CASSTTSVAVEQFF.

The rearrangement joins TRBV28 to TRBJ1-2; 8 nucleotides line up with TRBD1. Trimming cost V 6 bases and J 4 bases; bases outside gene matches: 4. This CDR3 is 13 amino acids long. CDR1 MDHEN and CDR2 SYDVKM come from the germline V gene. CDR3 amino acids: CASRVTGGYGYTF. The CDR3 region has the DNA TGTGCCAGCAGGGTCACAGGGGGCTATGGCTACACCTTC.

This clone turned up a few times. The rearrangement uses TRBV25-1 and TRBJ1-4; perhaps TRBD1 as D (5 bases). The V gene's germline CDR1 is MGHDK and CDR2 SYGVNS. Trimming cost V 4 bases and J 7 bases, with 10 bases left between them. The CDR3 runs 13 residues. CDR3 residues: CASSVQGGEKLFF. The CDR3 DNA is TGTGCCAGCAGTGTGCAGGGAGGTGAAAAACTGTTTTTT.

The V call is TRBV18, the J call TRBJ1-1, with unresolved D. The CDR3 length is 14 residues. Deletions cut 3 bases from V and 3 bases from J, with 11 bases between. From germline, CDR1 is KGHSH and CDR2 LQKENI. The CDR3 DNA reads TGTGCCAGCTCACCGGTGGGGAGAGACACTGAAGCTTTCTTT. This codes for CASSPVGRDTEAFF.

This clone has just a few counts. The J gene is TRBJ2-5, the V gene TRBV19; TRBD2 matches at 7 bases. Germline CDR1 LNHDA, CDR2 SQIVND (reference sequence). The CDR3 extends over 13 amino acids. The trim removed 5 bases at V and 2 bases at J, leaving 2 bases unmatched. The CDR3 region has the DNA TGTGCCAGTAGTCAGGGACTACAAGAGACCCAGTACTTC. Translation: CASSQGLQETQYF.